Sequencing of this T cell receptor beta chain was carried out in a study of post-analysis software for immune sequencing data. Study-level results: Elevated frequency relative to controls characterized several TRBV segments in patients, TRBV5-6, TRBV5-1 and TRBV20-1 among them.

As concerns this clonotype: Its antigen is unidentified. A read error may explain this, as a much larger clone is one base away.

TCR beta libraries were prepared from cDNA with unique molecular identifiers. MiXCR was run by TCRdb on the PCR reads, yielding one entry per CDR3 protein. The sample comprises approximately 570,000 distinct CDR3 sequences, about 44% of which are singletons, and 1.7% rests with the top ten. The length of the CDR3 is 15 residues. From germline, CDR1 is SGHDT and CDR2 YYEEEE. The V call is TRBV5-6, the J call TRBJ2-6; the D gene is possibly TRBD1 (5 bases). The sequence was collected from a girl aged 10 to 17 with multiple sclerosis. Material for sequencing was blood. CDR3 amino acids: CASSWAGSGASVLTF. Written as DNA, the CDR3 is TGTGCCAGCAGCTGGGCTGGCTCTGGGGCCAGCGTCCTGACTTTC.